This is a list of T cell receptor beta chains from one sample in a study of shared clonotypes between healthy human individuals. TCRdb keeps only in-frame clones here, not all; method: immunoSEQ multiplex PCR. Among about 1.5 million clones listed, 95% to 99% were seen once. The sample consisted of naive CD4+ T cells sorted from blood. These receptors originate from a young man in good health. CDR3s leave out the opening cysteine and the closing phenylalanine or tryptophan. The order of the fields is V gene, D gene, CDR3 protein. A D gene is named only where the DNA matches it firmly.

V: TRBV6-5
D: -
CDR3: ASSEHGTEAF

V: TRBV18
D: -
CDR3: ASSVRPDNEQF

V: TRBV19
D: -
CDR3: ASSIDVLGDRSYT

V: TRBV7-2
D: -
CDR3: ASSTGVNEKLF

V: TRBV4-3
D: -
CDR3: ASSPRVGTEGSTDTQY

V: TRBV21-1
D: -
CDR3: ASSKAAGRGYT

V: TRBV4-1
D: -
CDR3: ASSLLGGGVNTEAF

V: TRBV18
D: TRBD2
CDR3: ASSPTWTSGYNEQF

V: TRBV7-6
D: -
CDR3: ASSLDVNTEAF

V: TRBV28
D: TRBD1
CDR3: ASISGTGYQPQH

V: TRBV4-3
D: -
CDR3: ASSPIVGPYEQY

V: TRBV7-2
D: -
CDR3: ASSLPQSYGYT

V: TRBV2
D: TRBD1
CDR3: ASGGPRGYNEQF

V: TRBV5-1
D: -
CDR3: ASNEPQETQY

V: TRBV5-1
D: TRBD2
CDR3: ASSLVLAGGLNEQF

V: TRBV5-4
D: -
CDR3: ASSTGRAGNTIY

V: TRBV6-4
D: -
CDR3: ASSLGMNTEAF

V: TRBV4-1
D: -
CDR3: ASSLFGRDNEQF

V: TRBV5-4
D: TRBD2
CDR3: ASSLAPGLEGNEQF

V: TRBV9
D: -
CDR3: ASSEANTGELF

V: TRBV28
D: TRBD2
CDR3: ASWTAGGPRNEQF

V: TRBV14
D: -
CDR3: ASSQGRGIGTEAF

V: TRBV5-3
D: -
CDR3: ARSGPEGKTANSYASGANVLT

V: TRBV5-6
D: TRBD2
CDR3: ASSRSAGGPVGDTQY

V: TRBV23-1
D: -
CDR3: ASSHVSYFGYT

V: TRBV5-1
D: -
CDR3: ASSLEGQTGTIY

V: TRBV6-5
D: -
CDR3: ASSSTPDTQY

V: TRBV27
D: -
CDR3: ASSGVGTPYNEQF

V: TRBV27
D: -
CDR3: ASREGNTEAF

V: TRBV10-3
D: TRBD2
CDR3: AISDPGLAGEETQY

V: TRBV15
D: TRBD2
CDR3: ATSRGTGLAGADTQY

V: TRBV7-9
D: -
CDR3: ASSRPGFPTDTQY

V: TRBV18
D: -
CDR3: ASSPIGGTKNIQY

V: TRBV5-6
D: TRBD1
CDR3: ASNHGTGVSTGELF

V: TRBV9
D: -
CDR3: ASSVVGTWGDEQF

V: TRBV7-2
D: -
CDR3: ASSLIREVGEQY

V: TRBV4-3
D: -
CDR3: ASSQETRGHEQY

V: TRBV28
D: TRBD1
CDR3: ASSPGDRDHGYT

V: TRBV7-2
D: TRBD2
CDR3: ASSLSASGPYNEQF

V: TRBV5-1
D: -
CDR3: ASSFRGNTEAF

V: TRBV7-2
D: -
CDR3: ASSLRRREVNEQF

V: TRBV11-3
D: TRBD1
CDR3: ASSSTQGARAYEQY

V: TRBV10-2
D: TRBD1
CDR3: ASSGQGARETQY

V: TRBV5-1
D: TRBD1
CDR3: ASSLQGAHNEKLF

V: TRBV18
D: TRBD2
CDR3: ASSPAPGLGEETQY

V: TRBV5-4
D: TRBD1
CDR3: ASSLDRGLATNEKLF

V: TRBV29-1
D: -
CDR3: SVAKAGLEQF

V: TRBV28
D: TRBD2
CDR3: ASSFSGRANYEQY

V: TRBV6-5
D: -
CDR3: ASSYGGGASYEQY

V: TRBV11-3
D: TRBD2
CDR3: ASSSGALAGDYNEQF